This T cell receptor beta chain was identified in a study of T cells after yellow fever vaccination (dated 2019 in TCRdb). Turning to the overall study: The SMART-Seq v4 Ultra Low Input RNA kit was used to prepare libraries from fractions with low cell numbers. To track T-cell clones before and after primary and booster YFV17D yellow fever vaccination, bulk TCR alpha and beta repertoires were sequenced longitudinally. Two healthy male donors, one aged 18 to 30 and one aged 30 to 40 years, made up the cohort. Blood was collected at multiple timepoints before and after primary and secondary immunization, and bulk PBMC replicates and cell subsets were isolated. What the research found in general, with its limitations: After the booster, most clones that had expanded after primary vaccination were detected again (over 95% of CD4 and around nine tenths of CD8), suggesting broad maintenance of memory. FACS-sorted repertoires could contain abundant contaminating clonotypes from the bulk population, so computational filtering was required. Because the study included only a couple of donors, the extent to which the findings can be generalized is limited. A small fraction of clonotypes showed up in both the CD4 and CD8 compartments, probably as a result of convergent recombination. The secondary T-cell response was weaker than the primary response but faster, peaking on day 5 instead of day 15.

The treatment or condition label, read with the paper, signifies: live attenuated yellow fever vaccine strain. At each blood-draw timepoint, two biological replicates of bulk PBMCs were collected. PBMCs were isolated from peripheral blood using a standard Ficoll-Paque protocol. TriZol was used to extract RNA from bulk PBMCs, CD4 and CD8 fractions, and dextramer-positive and dextramer-negative fractions. TCR cDNA was made using 5'RACE template switching, a step that added a universal primer site and unique molecular identifiers. Priming for cDNA synthesis came from both the TCR alpha and TCR beta constant segments. Two PCR steps were used to amplify libraries, with sample barcodes and sequencing adapters being added in the second step. Sequencing of libraries was done on Illumina HiSeq 2500 (2x100 bp) or NovaSeq (2x150 bp). Regarding the original processing steps: Reads were demultiplexed and collapsed into UMI consensus sequences with MIGEC, and V(D)J alignment was performed with MiXCR. Clonotypes responding to the vaccine were identified with edgeR on replicate PBMC samples, with the criteria of FDR below 0.01 and a log2 fold change above 5 up to day 15. Bulk clonotypes were assigned CD4 or CD8 identity according to which sequenced CD4 or CD8 repertoire held them at higher abundance. TCRdb took the public reads, trimmed them with fastp at Q25, ran MiXCR for clone calling and kept in-frame beta chains. Rows merge per CDR3 protein into single entries with the most common DNA and genes. These V and J calls rely on TCRdb rather than the paper's analysis. The sample table contains around 400,000 distinct CDR3 sequences; only one count was recorded for around 10% of them. In total, the top ten clones hold around 20% of the sample.

To note about this clonotype: Its antigen is still unknown. Qualities for individual bases were not recorded, and no much larger clone is one base off.

The junction shows trimming of 0 bases on V and 0 bases on J, plus 6 bases between the germline ends. The CDR3 sequence holds 14 residues, the cysteine and phenylalanine included. Solely the CDR3 DNA is kept, with 42 bases framed from the first base. CDR1 and CDR2 (SGHRS, YFSETQ) derive from the germline V gene. The sequenced sample was PBMCs, obtained on the day of the first yellow fever vaccination. The rearrangement combines TRBV5-1 with TRBJ1-1; the D gene cannot be resolved reliably. This TCR was recovered from a man between 18 and 35 years old who received the YFV17D yellow fever vaccine. The bases are TGCGCCAGCAGCTTGGCTCGCATGAACACTGAAGCTTTCTTT. This is translated as CASSLARMNTEAFF.